This paragraph covers one TCR beta chain sequence. Antigen unknown. Distinct nucleotide sequences in the sample also encode this CDR3. The source of the sample is a study of graft-versus-host responses after intestinal transplantation. At the level of the study: Anti-thymocyte globulin induction preceded about 3 years of tacrolimus and steroid maintenance in all recipients.

Looked up from germline, CDR1 is MGHRA and CDR2 is YSYEKL. V lost 3 bases and J lost 4, with 8 bases in between. This CDR3 spans 13 amino acids. Measured with immunoSEQ multiplex PCR; TCRdb has only the in-frame clones, and not every one. Altogether tens of thousands of clones are present, around 95% being singletons, with the ten largest covering 0.5% to 0.55%. Study-level findings and limits: Recipient marrow harbored GvH clones, some of which surfaced first in ileum or blood. Researchers found peak circulating GvH clone levels linked to early post-transplant HvG declines. Where graft-donor T cell macrochimerism was present, patients had high graft-versus-host to host-versus-graft clonal ratios in allografts.

This sequence joins TRBV4-1 and TRBJ2-3; TRBD1 is a possible D gene (6 bases). Sequences were derived from unstimulated CD8+ T cells sorted from spleen or lymph node cells, sampled before transplant. The sequence came from a human donor who was the organ donor for an intestinal transplant. CDR3 loop: CASSQGAADTQYF. The CDR3 DNA reads as TGCGCCAGCAGCCAGGGGGCGGCAGATACGCAGTATTTT.